What follows describes a single T cell receptor beta chain. V lost 1 base, J lost 5 bases, and 9 bases stayed unmatched. The CDR3 is made up of 16 amino acids. CDR1 is SNHLY, CDR2 FYNNEI, per germline. The sample is drawn from a study of blood T cell repertoires in COVID-19. Residents of 20 to 25 US areas, aged about 18 to 89 years, made up the participants. Sequenced by immunoSEQ multiplex PCR; TCRdb stores in-frame clones only, minus some. The sample yields roughly 250,000 clones, 88% seen once. Sequencing used PBMCs or T cells enriched from blood (not recorded which). This sequence originates from a woman aged 40 to 49 with acute COVID-19. This chain uses TRBV2 with TRBJ2-5, with 8 positions matching TRBD2. The CDR3 sequence: CASSEGGAGGEETQYF. In nucleotides, the CDR3 is TGTGCCAGCAGTGAAGGTGGGGCGGGAGGAGAGGAGACCCAGTACTTC.